This T cell receptor (beta chain) was documented in a study of T cell changes during pregnancy in multiple sclerosis. The method was immunoSEQ multiplex PCR; TCRdb's version includes in-frame clones alone and lacks a portion of them. The table has about 28,000 clones, about 91% seen once; the top ten hold 4.8%. Germline CDR1 is SGHRS and CDR2 is YFSETQ. Trimming stripped 7 bases from V and 3 bases from J, with 13 bases between. This CDR3 contains 13 residues. The origin of this receptor is a female donor in good health, enrolled as a control in a pregnancy study. Sequencing was performed on peripheral blood, taken in the first trimester of pregnancy. This chain links TRBV5-1 with TRBJ2-5, with a weak D call TRBD1 (5 bases). The CDR3 loop is CASPRQGEETQYF. In DNA form, the CDR3 reads TGCGCCAGCCCCCGGCAAGGGGAAGAGACCCAGTACTTC. The full variable domain, with the rest looked up from reference TRBV5-1 and TRBJ2-5, is KAGVTQTPRYLIKTRGQQVTLSCSPISGHRSVSWYQQTPGQGLQFLFEYFSETQRNKGNFPGRFSGRQFSNSRSEMNVSTLELGDSALYLCASPRQGEETQYFGPGTRLLVL.